These 32 T cell receptor beta chains were all obtained from the same sample, sequenced in a study of blood T cell repertoires in COVID-19 (dated by TCRdb to about 2020). Receptors were amplified or captured by the immunoSEQ multiplex PCR assay. As stored in TCRdb, this immuneACCESS dataset retains in-frame rearrangements with V and J assigned. A fraction of the clones does not appear; measured against another copy, unresolved V genes explain less than half of the discrepancy, and the remainder lacks a known reason. Present in this sample are 250,000 or so clones, approximately 89% of which were seen just once. Approximately 4.6% of the sample is held by the ten biggest clonotypes. Sequences were obtained from peripheral blood. These receptors were obtained from a woman between 40 and 55 years old who had recovered from COVID-19.

The J gene is TRBJ2-7, the V gene TRBV5-3, with a tentative D call TRBD1 (6 bases). TRBV5-3 is noted as an ORF with a role that remains uncertain. Deletions cut 2 bases from V and 3 bases from J, with 9 bases between. This CDR3 has 13 amino acids. DNA of the CDR3: TGTGCCAGAAGCTTTGGACAGTACTACGAGCAGTACTTC. Its translation: CARSFGQYYEQYF.

Written as DNA, the CDR3 is TGTGCCTGGAGTAGGCTAGCGGGGAACACAGATACGCAGTATTTT. Translation gives CAWSRLAGNTDTQYF. The chain employs TRBV30 and TRBJ2-3, with 9 bases lining up with TRBD2. Germline V gives CDR1 GTSNPN, CDR2 SVGIG (reference sequence). This CDR3 region has 15 residues. V lost 2 bases to trimming and J lost 2 bases; unmatched junction nucleotides: 5.

The chain carries TRBV19 and TRBJ1-2; 9 bases fit TRBD1. Germline assignment: CDR1 LNHDA and CDR2 SQIVND (reference sequence). The CDR3 sequence is 15 residues long. V shed 10 bases, J shed 6 bases, and the junction held 15 bases outside the gene matches. CDR3 DNA sequence: TGTGCCACCAAATACAGGGGGCTATTCAAAAATGGCTACACCTTC. Encoded protein: CATKYRGLFKNGYTF.

The J gene is TRBJ2-7, the V gene TRBV30; possibly TRBD2 for D (6 bases). V lost 1 base and J 2 bases, leaving 12 bases between the germline ends. The germline V gene encodes CDR1 GTSNPN and CDR2 SVGIG (reference sequence). This CDR3 spans 14 amino acids. The CDR3 DNA is TGTGCCTGGAGTGATGGAGGGTTAGCCTACGAGCAGTACTTC. This sequence encodes CAWSDGGLAYEQYF.

The chain has TRBV7-2 and TRBJ1-4, with 9 bases lining up with TRBD1. This CDR3 comprises 15 residues. Per the germline V gene, CDR1 is SGHTA and CDR2 is FQGNSA. Trimming took 5 bases from V and 7 from J; bases not matched to a gene: 8. CDR3 in amino acids: CASSPRTGDGEKLFF. Here the CDR3 DNA reads TGTGCCAGCAGCCCACGGACAGGGGATGGTGAAAAACTGTTTTTT.

The J gene is TRBJ2-7, the V gene TRBV24-1, with D possibly TRBD2 on 6 matching bases. V shed 6 bases and J shed 3 bases, with 23 bases lying between them. CDR3 length equals 17 residues. CDR1 is KGHDR and CDR2 is SFDVKD in the germline V gene. CDR3 region: CATSQPTGGVSNYEQYV. The CDR3 bases are TGTGCCACCAGTCAACCTACAGGCGGGGTATCTAACTACGAGCAGTACGTC.

The chain recombines TRBV19 with TRBJ1-5; TRBD1 is a possible D gene (5 bases). Looked up from germline, CDR1 is LNHDA and CDR2 is SQIVND (reference sequence). Between the trimmed V and J ends, which lost 7 bases and 0 bases, there was a span of 10 bases. CDR3 length equals 14 residues. In DNA, the CDR3 is TGTGCCAGTAACGGACAACATAGCAATCAGCCCCAGCATTTT. It is translated as CASNGQHSNQPQHF. Filled out from reference TRBV19 and TRBJ1-5, the complete variable domain reads DGGITQSPKYLFRKEGQNVTLSCEQNLNHDAMYWYRQDPGQGLRLIYYSQIVNDFQKGDIAEGYSVSREKKESFPLTVTSAQKNPTAFYLCASNGQHSNQPQHFGDGTRLSIL.

The chain uses TRBV2 and TRBJ2-1, with TRBD2 identical over 8 bases. The CDR3 is made up of 16 amino acids. With 4 bases clipped from V and 0 bases from J, the junction kept 5 bases outside the gene matches. Germline CDR1 and CDR2: SNHLY and FYNNEI. DNA of the CDR3: TGTGCCAGCAGTGGAATAGGACTAGCCTCCTACAATGAGCAGTTCTTC. This gives the protein CASSGIGLASYNEQFF.

The chain links TRBV3-1 (or the pseudogene TRBV3-2) to TRBJ1-2; tentative D call: TRBD1 (6 bases). V was pared by 4 bases and J by 5 bases, with 17 bases between. The CDR3 contains 15 residues. The V gene's germline CDR1 is LGHDT and CDR2 YNNKEL (reference sequence). The CDR3 sequence: CASSPQQGRVYGYTF. CDR3 nucleotide sequence: TGTGCCAGCAGCCCGCAACAGGGCCGTGTTTATGGCTACACCTTC.

The rearrangement uses TRBV27 and TRBJ1-5; no reliable D call. Trimming removed 4 bases at V and 2 bases at J, with 15 bases between. Germline values: CDR1 MNHEY, CDR2 SMNVEV (reference sequence). The CDR3 has 16 residues. The CDR3 here is CASSSTFGDGNQPQHF. The CDR3 nucleotides read TGTGCCAGCAGTTCCACCTTCGGGGATGGCAATCAGCCCCAGCATTTT.

The chain combines TRBV5-1 with TRBJ2-3; TRBD1 matches at 7 bases. Germline values: CDR1 SGHRS, CDR2 YFSETQ. Trimming at V came to 4 bases and at J to 3 bases, leaving 5 bases not matched to a gene. CDR3 size: 14 residues. In DNA form, the CDR3 reads TGCGCCAGCAGCGAGGGGGCGCGGACAGATACGCAGTATTTT. Encoded protein: CASSEGARTDTQYF. The entire variable domain, with the rest obtained from reference TRBV5-1 and TRBJ2-3, is as follows: KAGVTQTPRYLIKTRGQQVTLSCSPISGHRSVSWYQQTPGQGLQFLFEYFSETQRNKGNFPGRFSGRQFSNSRSEMNVSTLELGDSALYLCASSEGARTDTQYFGPGTRLTVL.

The J gene is TRBJ2-5, the V gene TRBV4-2, with D tentatively TRBD1 (5 bases). Germline V gene lookup returns CDR1 LGHNA and CDR2 YNFKEQ. The CDR3 consists of 15 residues. The V gene lost 0 bases and the J gene lost 2 bases, with 10 bases spanning the gap. The CDR3 is CASSQEGPVQETQYF. The CDR3 DNA sequence: TGTGCCAGCAGCCAAGAGGGGCCGGTTCAAGAGACCCAGTACTTC.

This chain links TRBV7-2 with TRBJ2-1, with unresolved D. There are 15 residues in the CDR3. Germline loops: CDR1 SGHTA, CDR2 FQGNSA. The V gene lost 1 base and the J gene lost 8 bases, with 15 bases spanning the gap. This CDR3 reads CASSLGLSSSYEQFF. The CDR3 DNA follows: TGTGCCAGCAGCTTAGGTCTATCAAGCTCGTATGAGCAGTTCTTC.

The chain uses TRBV5-6 and TRBJ2-3; TRBD1 might be the D (5 bases). Germline CDR1 SGHDT, CDR2 YYEEEE. The V gene lost 0 bases and the J gene lost 0 bases, with 5 bases spanning the gap. The CDR3 length is 14 residues. The chain's CDR3 is CASSLEGSTDTQYF. As DNA, the CDR3 is TGTGCCAGCAGCTTGGAGGGGAGCACAGATACGCAGTATTTT.

The chain has TRBV19 and TRBJ1-2, with 7 positions matching TRBD1. V was pared by 6 bases and J by 6 bases, with 4 bases of the junction left unmatched. Germline lookup yields CDR1 LNHDA and CDR2 SQIVND (reference sequence). The CDR3 is made up of 12 amino acids. The CDR3 is CASRQGIDGYTF. CDR3 coding DNA: TGTGCCAGTAGACAGGGGATTGATGGCTACACCTTC.

V gene TRBV19 combines with J gene TRBJ2-4; no clear D gene. Germline V CDR1 and CDR2: LNHDA, SQIVND (reference sequence). The length of the CDR3 is 14 residues. V was cut by 8 bases and J by 0 bases, with 11 bases left in between. DNA for the CDR3: TGTGCCAGTGCCCCACATCTAGCCAAAAACATTCAGTACTTC. It encodes CASAPHLAKNIQYF.

The V and J genes are TRBV19 and TRBJ2-7; 10 bases are a match to TRBD1. The CDR3 has 13 amino acids. Looked up from germline, CDR1 is LNHDA and CDR2 is SQIVND (reference sequence). V gave up 11 bases and J gave up 6 bases; unmatched junction bases: 10. Here the CDR3 DNA reads TGTGCCTCTTACTGGGACAGGGGAGCCGAGCAGTACTTC. Translating it yields CASYWDRGAEQYF. The full variable domain, completed using reference TRBV19 and TRBJ2-7, is DGGITQSPKYLFRKEGQNVTLSCEQNLNHDAMYWYRQDPGQGLRLIYYSQIVNDFQKGDIAEGYSVSREKKESFPLTVTSAQKNPTAFYLCASYWDRGAEQYFGPGTRLTVT.

The rearrangement uses TRBV3-1 (or the pseudogene TRBV3-2) and TRBJ1-1; no firm D call. V was shortened by 4 bases and J by 10 bases, with 19 bases between the two germline ends. Germline CDR1 and CDR2: LGHDT and YNNKEL (reference sequence). The CDR3 spans 14 residues. The CDR3 region has the DNA TGTGCCAGCAGCCTTCAGGACCAAAACGCGGGAGCTTTCTTT. It encodes CASSLQDQNAGAFF.

The chain couples TRBV6-2 or TRBV6-3 to TRBJ2-5; 8 positions match TRBD2. Germline CDR1 reads MNHEY; CDR2 reads SVGEGT. The V segment lost 4 bases and the J segment 5 bases; nucleotides outside the gene matches: 6. CDR3 length: 14 amino acids. CDR3 amino acids: CASSSGTGGETQYF. As DNA, the CDR3 is TGTGCCAGCAGTTCCGGGACGGGAGGGGAGACCCAGTACTTC.

CDR3 sequence reads: CASSLAPAASTGELFF. DNA for the CDR3: TGTGCCAGCAGCTTAGCGCCAGCGGCGTCCACCGGGGAGCTGTTTTTT. V gene TRBV7-7 combines with J gene TRBJ2-2; a possible D gene is TRBD2 (5 bases). Germline V gene sequence: CDR1 SSHAT, CDR2 FNYEAQ (reference sequence). The CDR3 is 16 residues long. Trimming stripped 0 bases from V and 4 bases from J, with 12 bases between.

This clone was counted once. V is TRBV29-1 and J is TRBJ2-4; 8 bases are a match to TRBD1. With V trimmed by 7 bases and J by 9 bases, 8 bases remained unmatched. Germline values: CDR1 SQVTM, CDR2 ANQGSEA. CDR3 length equals 12 residues. This CDR3 reads CSAGQGAAIQYF. CDR3 bases: TGCAGCGCCGGCCAGGGGGCGGCCATTCAGTACTTC.

J is TRBJ2-7 and V is TRBV19; D possibly corresponds to TRBD1 (5 bases). The CDR3 contains 15 residues. CDR1 is LNHDA, CDR2 SQIVND, per germline (reference sequence). V was shortened by 0 bases and J by 7 bases, with 16 bases between the two germline ends. The CDR3 protein is CASSIDARGPGEQYF. CDR3 DNA sequence: TGTGCCAGTAGTATAGATGCTCGAGGACCAGGGGAGCAGTACTTC.

The chain uses TRBV25-1 and TRBJ2-5; D unclear. CDR1 is MGHDK and CDR2 is SYGVNS in the germline V gene. The CDR3 has 12 amino acids. V was pared by 1 base and J by 5 bases, with 5 bases between. Here the CDR3 DNA reads TGTGCCAGCAGTGAATCGGGTGAGACCCAGTACTTC. It translates to CASSESGETQYF.

The genes are TRBV20-1 and TRBJ1-6; no reliable D call. The germline V gene encodes CDR1 DFQATT and CDR2 SNEGSKA (reference sequence). The germline V and J ends were trimmed by 3 bases and 6 bases, with 12 bases remaining between them. The CDR3 spans 14 residues. The CDR3 bases are TGCAGTGCTAGTTCCTCCCGGGGTAATTCACCCCTCCACTTT. Amino acid sequence: CSASSSRGNSPLHF.

V usage is TRBV3-1 (or the pseudogene TRBV3-2) and J usage is TRBJ1-5, with D unclear. The CDR3 totals 14 residues. The V and J ends lost 3 bases and 1 base respectively, with 7 bases between them. Per germline, CDR1 LGHDT and CDR2 YNNKEL (reference sequence). CDR3 loop: CASSQVHSNQPQHF. The CDR3 nucleotides read TGTGCCAGCAGCCAGGTACACAGCAATCAGCCCCAGCATTTT.

The V call is TRBV19, the J call TRBJ1-2, with D possibly being TRBD1 (6 bases). The CDR3 consists of 15 residues. V gave up 0 bases and J gave up 6 bases, with 14 bases separating them. Per germline, CDR1 LNHDA and CDR2 SQIVND (reference sequence). The CDR3 loop is CASSIDLGGRDGYTF. The CDR3 coding sequence is TGTGCCAGTAGTATAGACCTGGGGGGGCGCGATGGCTACACCTTC.

This chain uses TRBV7-2 with TRBJ2-3; TRBD2 matches at 9 bases. CDR3 length: 15 amino acids. The V gene end was trimmed by 1 base and the J gene end by 3 bases; junction bases not matched to a gene: 2. Germline assignment: CDR1 SGHTA and CDR2 FQGNSA. The CDR3 DNA sequence: TGTGCCAGCAGCTTAGGACTAGCGGCTACAGATACGCAGTATTTT. It is translated as CASSLGLAATDTQYF. Combining the CDR3 with reference TRBV7-2 and TRBJ2-3 gives the whole variable domain GAGVSQSPSNKVTEKGKDVELRCDPISGHTALYWYRQSLGQGLEFLIYFQGNSAPDKSGLPSDRFSAERTGGSVSTLTIQRTQQEDSAVYLCASSLGLAATDTQYFGPGTRLTVL.

The chain uses TRBV9 and TRBJ1-2; 7 bases are shared with TRBD1. This CDR3 comprises 15 residues. Germline lookup yields CDR1 SGDLS and CDR2 YYNGEE. V lost 0 bases and J lost 4; bases outside the gene matches: 6. The CDR3 protein is CASSVASTGTYGYTF. The CDR3 DNA sequence: TGTGCCAGCAGCGTAGCTTCGACAGGGACCTATGGCTACACCTTC. The full variable domain, rest sourced from reference TRBV9 and TRBJ1-2, is DSGVTQTPKHLITATGQRVTLRCSPRSGDLSVYWYQQSLDQGLQFLIQYYNGEERAKGNILERFSAQQFPDLHSELNLSSLELGDSALYFCASSVASTGTYGYTFGSGTRLTVV.

The V gene is TRBV25-1, the J gene TRBJ2-1, with TRBD1 matching over 7 bases. Germline loops: CDR1 MGHDK, CDR2 SYGVNS. The CDR3 contains 14 residues. V lost 8 bases to trimming and J lost 7 bases; unmatched junction nucleotides: 11. CDR3 region: CASRQGRALNEQFF. The CDR3 bases are TGTGCCAGCCGACAGGGAAGGGCTTTGAATGAGCAGTTCTTC.

This clone occurred a few times. CDR3 amino acids: CSAFSPGQEFF. CDR3 coding DNA: TGCAGTGCTTTTTCCCCGGGACAGGAGTTCTTC. The chain couples TRBV20-1 to TRBJ2-1, with 8 bases that match TRBD1. The germline V gene has CDR1 DFQATT and CDR2 SNEGSKA (reference sequence). V was pared by 5 bases and J by 14 bases, with 8 bases of the junction left unmatched. The CDR3 runs to 11 residues.

The rearrangement links TRBV30 to TRBJ2-1; D might be TRBD2 (6 bases). This CDR3 is built from 13 residues. Germline lookup yields CDR1 GTSNPN and CDR2 SVGIG (reference sequence). The V end was cut by 4 bases, the J end by 2 bases, with 9 bases between. The CDR3 sequence is CAWKDYTYNEQFF. CDR3 DNA: TGTGCCTGGAAGGACTATACCTACAATGAGCAGTTCTTC.

The chain employs TRBV27 and TRBJ2-7; D is perhaps TRBD1 (5 bases). This CDR3 is 14 amino acids long. Germline CDR1 is MNHEY and CDR2 is SMNVEV (reference sequence). The ends were cut back, 7 bases at V and 0 bases at J, with 13 bases in the middle. The CDR3 DNA sequence: TGTGCCAGCAAGAGCCAGGGAAACTCCTACGAGCAGTACGTC. The encoded protein is CASKSQGNSYEQYV.